Listed below are T cell receptor beta chains from one sample, sequenced in a study of T cells after yellow fever vaccination. Via MiXCR, TCRdb re-called the 5' RACE reads, giving one row per CDR3 protein. Of 160,000 or so distinct CDR3 sequences listed, around 7.2% were seen once; the top ten hold 2.5% to 3%. Sequenced here: CD4+ T cells sorted from PBMCs, sampled 4 to 5 days after the first yellow fever vaccination. These receptors were collected from a man in his late teens or twenties who received the YFV17D yellow fever vaccine. CDR3s include the opening cysteine and the closing phenylalanine or tryptophan. Each record gives: J gene, D gene, clone size, V gene, CDR3 DNA, CDR3 protein. A D gene is named only where the DNA matches it firmly. Size tells how often a clone was seen (once, few, many) or the class of an expanded clone, and some rows leave it out.

TRBJ1-4	NA	few	TRBV12-3/TRBV12-4	TGTGCCAGCAGCCCTCCCAGGGAAGGAGAAAAACTGTTTTTT	CASSPPREGEKLFF
TRBJ1-1	TRBD1	many	TRBV6-2/TRBV6-3	TGTGCCAGCGCTTTACAGGGGCTCACTGAAGCTTTCTTT	CASALQGLTEAFF
TRBJ2-6	NA	few	TRBV7-2	TGTGCCAGCAGCGTTAGTTCGGGCTCTGGGGCCAACGTCCTGACTTTC	CASSVSSGSGANVLTF
TRBJ2-1	TRBD1	many	TRBV2	TGTGCCAGCAGTGCGTCGACAGGGACCAATGAGCAGTTCTTC	CASSASTGTNEQFF
TRBJ1-1	NA	few	TRBV7-9	TGTGCCAGCACCACGACGGGGCATAACGCTGAAGCTTTCTTT	CASTTTGHNAEAFF
TRBJ2-5	NA	NA	TRBV7-2	TGTGCCAGCAAACAGGGTAACGGAGAGACCCAGTACTTC	CASKQGNGETQYF
TRBJ2-1	NA	many	TRBV18	TGTGCCAGCTCACCAGGACAGTTCGACAATGAGCAGTTCTTC	CASSPGQFDNEQFF
TRBJ2-1	NA	many	TRBV28	TGTGCCAGCAACCTGAACGGCTTTCAGTTCTTC	CASNLNGFQFF
TRBJ2-3	NA	NA	TRBV4-3	TGCGCCAGCAGCCAAGATCCAGGGATAGATACGCAGTATTTT	CASSQDPGIDTQYF
TRBJ2-1	NA	many	TRBV12-3/TRBV12-4	TGTGCCAGCAGTTTAGCGGGGGGGCCGGGTGAGCAGTTCTTC	CASSLAGGPGEQFF
TRBJ1-2	NA	NA	TRBV29-1	TGCAGCGTTGCCTGGGGGGTCCGAGATGGCTACACCTTC	CSVAWGVRDGYTF
TRBJ1-4	NA	few	TRBV11-1	TGTGCCAGCAGCTTATCGGGGACAACTAATGAAAAACTGTTTTTT	CASSLSGTTNEKLFF
TRBJ2-3	NA	many	TRBV7-3	TGTGCCAGCAGTCCCGGGATCACAGATACGCAGTATTTT	CASSPGITDTQYF
TRBJ1-1	NA	few	TRBV29-1	TGCAGCGTTCGGGGGTTCACTGAAGCTTTCTTT	CSVRGFTEAFF
TRBJ2-1	NA	few	TRBV5-1	TGCGCCAGCAGCTTGCCCAAGGGCGGGTACAATGAGCAGTTCTTC	CASSLPKGGYNEQFF
TRBJ1-4	NA	many	TRBV7-8	TGTGCCAGCAGCCCGGCGCGTGGCGGAACTAATGAAAAACTGTTTTTT	CASSPARGGTNEKLFF
TRBJ2-1	NA	once	TRBV10-3	TGTGCCATCATTGACCCGGGGGCGACGCAGTTCTTC	CAIIDPGATQFF
TRBJ1-3	TRBD1	few	TRBV7-2	TGTGCCAGCAGCCGGGACACAGGGGAGGGAAACACCATATATTTT	CASSRDTGEGNTIYF
TRBJ2-7	NA	many	TRBV6-1	TGTGCCAGCAAGCGCGGGGACAGCTACGAGCAGTACTTC	CASKRGDSYEQYF
TRBJ2-3	TRBD1	many	TRBV20-1	TGCAGTGCTAGGGATACACAGGGGGCGGGAGATACGCAGTATTTT	CSARDTQGAGDTQYF
TRBJ2-3	TRBD2	many	TRBV18	TGTGCCAGCTCACCCAAGCGGGGATTCGCAGATACGCAGTATTTT	CASSPKRGFADTQYF
TRBJ2-7	TRBD1	many	TRBV18	TGTGCCAGCTCACCACCCGGACAGGGATACGAGCAGTACTTC	CASSPPGQGYEQYF
TRBJ2-1	NA	many	TRBV5-8	TGTGCCAGCAGCTTACTTCTATCCGGAGCGTTCTTC	CASSLLLSGAFF
TRBJ2-5	TRBD2	few	TRBV19	TGTGCCAGTAGTAGCGGGGGGCCAGGAGAGACCCAGTACTTC	CASSSGGPGETQYF
TRBJ2-1	NA	NA	TRBV19	TGTGCCAGTAGTATAGTGTCCAGGAGCGATGAGCAGTTCTTC	CASSIVSRSDEQFF
TRBJ2-1	TRBD1	many	TRBV4-2	TGTGCCAGCAGCCGCCTGGGACAGAGCAATGAGCAGTTCTTC	CASSRLGQSNEQFF
TRBJ2-1	TRBD2	many	TRBV6-1	TGTGCCAGCAGTGAATTTGGAGCGGGGTCTTACAATGAGCAGTTCTTC	CASSEFGAGSYNEQFF
TRBJ2-1	TRBD1	many	TRBV18	TGTGCCAGCTCAGAATATCAGGGGGCATCCTACAATGAGCAGTTCTTC	CASSEYQGASYNEQFF
TRBJ1-6	NA	NA	TRBV14	TGTGCCAGCAGCCCCGCGGTATTTGCACCCCTCCACTTT	CASSPAVFAPLHF
TRBJ2-5	NA	many	TRBV7-8	TGTGCCAGCAGCTTAGCCCAAGAGAAAGGAGAGACCCAGTACTTC	CASSLAQEKGETQYF
TRBJ1-1	NA	many	TRBV3-1	TGTGCCAGCAGCCAAACGGCTGTAGGCACTGAAGCTTTCTTT	CASSQTAVGTEAFF
TRBJ2-1	NA	many	TRBV18	TGTGCCAGCTCACCACCAGGGAAGTTCGCCAATGAGCAGTTCTTC	CASSPPGKFANEQFF
TRBJ2-1	TRBD2	few	TRBV6-2/TRBV6-3	TGTGCCAGCAGTCGACTAGCGGGGGGTAGGAATGAGCAGTTCTTC	CASSRLAGGRNEQFF
TRBJ2-1	NA	many	TRBV5-1	TGCGCCAGCAGCCTTCCATCCCCAGGGACCTACAATGAGCAGTTCTTC	CASSLPSPGTYNEQFF
TRBJ1-5	NA	many	TRBV20-1	TGCAGTGCTAGAAACCCAGGGTCAAGTCAGCCCCAGCATTTT	CSARNPGSSQPQHF
TRBJ2-7	NA	many	TRBV12-3/TRBV12-4	TGTGCCAGCAAGGCCGCGACGATGGGGATTTCCTACGAGCAGTACTTC	CASKAATMGISYEQYF
TRBJ2-5	NA	many	TRBV20-1	TGCAGTGCTGGCGGGGACCAAGAGACCCAGTACTTC	CSAGGDQETQYF
TRBJ1-6	NA	few	TRBV5-1	TGCGCCAGCAGCCTCAGTTTGGATGTCGTCGCCCTCCACTTT	CASSLSLDVVALHF
TRBJ1-4	NA	few	TRBV6-5	TGTGCCAGCAGTTCCATCCTTACAGGGCTGAATGAAAAACTGTTTTTT	CASSSILTGLNEKLFF
TRBJ2-5	TRBD1	many	TRBV10-3	TGTGCCATCAGTAAGACAGGGGAGACCCAGTACTTC	CAISKTGETQYF
TRBJ1-2	NA	NA	TRBV5-5	TGTGCCAGCAGCTTGTGGCGCAACTATGGCTACACCTTC	CASSLWRNYGYTF
TRBJ2-7	NA	few	TRBV5-4	TGTGCCAGCAGCACTGACTACTACACGGGCGAGCAGTACTTC	CASSTDYYTGEQYF
TRBJ2-2	NA	many	TRBV15	TGTGCCACCAGCACTCAATTCACCGGGGAGCTGTTTTTT	CATSTQFTGELFF
TRBJ1-1	TRBD1	NA	TRBV7-2	TGTGCCAGCAGCTCAAACAGGGGGTTTGAAGCTTTCTTT	CASSSNRGFEAFF
TRBJ1-5	NA	many	TRBV6-5	TGTGCCAGCAGTTACCCTCCGATCCAAGGGGAGCCCCAGCATTTT	CASSYPPIQGEPQHF
TRBJ1-1	NA	few	TRBV6-1	TGTGCCAGCAGTGAGGCCCCCTTACTTACTGAAGCTTTCTTT	CASSEAPLLTEAFF
TRBJ2-5	NA	many	TRBV7-2	TGTGCCAGCAGCCCGGGGGCGCGGGGAGAGACCCAGTACTTC	CASSPGARGETQYF
TRBJ2-1	NA	many	TRBV20-1	TGCAGTGCCCTGTCCAGGGTCTCTGGCGATGAGCAGTTCTTC	CSALSRVSGDEQFF
TRBJ2-1	NA	many	TRBV12-3/TRBV12-4	TGTGCCAGCAGTTACAGGGCTGAGCAGTTCTTC	CASSYRAEQFF
TRBJ2-2	NA	many	TRBV18	TGTGCCAGCTCACCATATAGAACAGCGAACACCGGGGAGCTGTTTTTT	CASSPYRTANTGELFF
TRBJ2-3	NA	NA	TRBV5-1	TGCGCCAGCAGCTTGGAGGGCAGGGGTACGACAGATACGCAGTATTTT	CASSLEGRGTTDTQYF
TRBJ1-5	TRBD1	many	TRBV12-3/TRBV12-4	TGTGCCAGCAGTTTAGCGGGACAGGGGGGTCAGCCCCAGCATTTT	CASSLAGQGGQPQHF
TRBJ1-2	NA	many	TRBV10-3	TGTGCCATCACGGGCAGCCGAAACTATGGCTACACCTTC	CAITGSRNYGYTF
TRBJ2-1	NA	many	TRBV5-1	TGCGCCAGCACCGAAGGTGCAGGGACCTACAATGAGCAGTTCTTC	CASTEGAGTYNEQFF
TRBJ2-7	TRBD1	NA	TRBV6-5	TGTGCCAGCAGTTACGACCGGACAGGTTCCCTTAGGGAGCAGTACTTC	CASSYDRTGSLREQYF
TRBJ1-5	NA	NA	TRBV4-2	TGTGCCAGCAGCCAACAATATCGGGACAATCAGCCCCAGCATTTT	CASSQQYRDNQPQHF
TRBJ2-5	NA	NA	TRBV12-3/TRBV12-4	TGTGCCAGCAGTTTAAGAATTTTGCAAGAGACCCAGTACTTC	CASSLRILQETQYF